This T cell receptor beta chain was recovered during a study of PD-L1 blockade in urothelial cancer. Details on this clone: The antigen is not known.

Study conclusions and caveats: Better survival was predicted when blood TCR clonality before treatment fell below the median. Durable-benefit patients showed greater tumor-associated blood clone expansion at 3 weeks.

As for time point: peripheral blood 6 weeks after treatment start. Profiling relied on immunoSEQ multiplex PCR, and the TCRdb table lists in-frame clones only, not all of them. The sample includes approximately 50,000 clones, approximately 90% of them seen just once. This CDR3 region has 15 residues. J gave up 5 bases and V 3 bases, and 6 bases lay outside the gene matches. CDR1 KGHSH and CDR2 LQKENI come from the germline V gene. The sequence was collected from a man in his fifties or sixties with urothelial cancer. Sequencing was performed on PBMCs, taken around atezolizumab (anti-PD-L1) treatment. The genes are TRBV18 and TRBJ2-3, with 9 bases lining up with TRBD2. CDR3 region: CASSPRREGRDTQYF. CDR3 in DNA: TGTGCCAGCTCACCCAGGCGGGAGGGAAGAGATACGCAGTATTTT. Full variable domain (outside the CDR3, taken from reference TRBV18 and TRBJ2-3): NAGVMQNPRHLVRRRGQEARLRCSPMKGHSHVYWYRQLPEEGLKFMVYLQKENIIDESGMPKERFSAEFPKEGPSILRIQQVVRGDSAAYFCASSPRREGRDTQYFGPGTRLTVL.